This note documents a single T cell receptor (beta chain) sequence. Germline V lookup: CDR1 MDHEN, CDR2 SYDVKM. The V gene lost 2 bases and the J gene lost 5 bases, with 18 bases spanning the gap. There are 16 residues in the CDR3. The entry originates in a study of blood T cell repertoires in COVID-19. Turning to the study itself: Samples taken during acute and convalescent COVID-19 were collected in the United States, Italy and Spain. PBMCs, B-cell-depleted T cells, or T cells provided the cDNA or gDNA that made up the material.

Source study methods: Amplification of reference gene primers was used by the study to estimate nucleated cell counts. Generated by immunoSEQ multiplex PCR, the TCRdb table keeps only in-frame clones and is missing some. The V and J calls and clone size were taken over from that table, and D and trimming were inferred from the DNA. The table shows 60,000 to 80,000 clones, with 85% occurring only once. This chain connects TRBV28 to TRBJ1-2; D may be TRBD1 (5 bases). Sequencing was performed on peripheral blood. The sequence came from a man aged 50-60 years with acute or convalescent COVID-19. The DNA for the CDR3 is TGTGCCAGCAGTTTAAGCCCCAGGCAGGGTGGTTATGGCTACACCTTC. Amino acids: CASSLSPRQGGYGYTF.